What follows are 16 T cell receptor beta chains derived from one specimen sequenced in a study of response to subunit inactivated influenza vaccine. From the RT-PCR reads, TCRdb called clonotypes with MiXCR, one entry per CDR3 protein. The sample shows approximately 730,000 distinct CDR3 sequences, approximately 15% of them seen only once. This specimen was PBMCs from blood, taken 14 to 15 days before vaccination. All receptors derive from a man over 45 who received an inactivated influenza vaccine.

This clonotype was observed many times. The rearrangement joins TRBV18 to TRBJ2-5, with 8 bases aligning to TRBD2. CDR1 and CDR2 from the germline V gene are KGHSH and LQKENI. CDR3 size: 14 residues. Unmatched junction bases numbered 0, after V lost 2 bases and J lost 1 base. In DNA, the CDR3 is TGTGCCAGCTCACCAACTAGCGGCCAAGAGACCCAGTACTTC. This translates into CASSPTSGQETQYF.

The genes are TRBV9 and TRBJ1-2; D unresolved. The CDR3 totals 13 residues. In germline, CDR1 is SGDLS, CDR2 YYNGEE. Trimming pared 2 bases from V and 3 bases from J, leaving 8 bases between. The CDR3 sequence is CASSVGIDYGYTF. As DNA, the CDR3 is TGTGCCAGCAGCGTCGGGATCGACTATGGCTACACCTTC. Combining the CDR3 with reference TRBV9 and TRBJ1-2 gives the whole variable domain DSGVTQTPKHLITATGQRVTLRCSPRSGDLSVYWYQQSLDQGLQFLIQYYNGEERAKGNILERFSAQQFPDLHSELNLSSLELGDSALYFCASSVGIDYGYTFGSGTRLTVV.

This clonotype was recorded many times. The V gene is TRBV12-3 or TRBV12-4, the J gene TRBJ2-2; 9 bases map to TRBD1. This CDR3 region has 15 residues. After removal of 5 bases from V and 4 bases from J, the junction contained 5 bases not matched to a gene. CDR3 sequence: CASSHRQGGTGELFF. The CDR3 DNA sequence: TGTGCCAGCAGTCACCGACAGGGGGGCACCGGGGAGCTGTTTTTT.

V is TRBV12-3 or TRBV12-4 and J is TRBJ1-5, with D tentatively TRBD1 (5 bases). The CDR3 is 16 residues long. Trimming took 5 bases from V and 3 from J, leaving 17 bases between them. CDR3 residues: CASSQYVRGTNQPQHF. CDR3 sequence (DNA): TGTGCCAGCAGTCAATACGTACGGGGCACCAATCAGCCCCAGCATTTT.

This clonotype was seen a handful of times. The V and J genes are TRBV5-1 and TRBJ1-2; D remains ambiguous. Germline values: CDR1 SGHRS, CDR2 YFSETQ. This CDR3 region has 14 residues. Trimming took off 0 bases at V and 4 bases at J, with 10 bases between the two ends. The CDR3 spells CASSLDTPRYGYTF. As DNA, the CDR3 is TGCGCCAGCAGCTTGGACACCCCCCGCTATGGCTACACCTTC.

In this sample, this clonotype turned up a few times. The chain uses TRBV12-3 or TRBV12-4 and TRBJ2-1; 10 positions match TRBD1. V dropped 7 bases and J dropped 6; count of bases not matched to a gene: 12. This CDR3 comprises 16 residues. The CDR3 bases are TGTGCCAGCAATTCAAAATGGGACAGGGGAGGCAATGAGCAGTTCTTC. It encodes CASNSKWDRGGNEQFF.

The table lists this clonotype with a few counts. This rearrangement joins TRBV4-2 to TRBJ2-1; 9 nucleotides line up with TRBD2. CDR3 length: 15 residues. The J segment lost 9 bases and the V segment lost 4 bases, leaving 10 bases of the junction unmatched. CDR1 LGHNA and CDR2 YNFKEQ come from the germline V gene. CDR3 sequence reads: CASSRSAGREGEQFF. CDR3 sequence (DNA): TGTGCCAGCAGCCGCTCCGCTGGGCGGGAGGGTGAGCAGTTCTTC.

This clonotype was picked up a small number of times. A junction boundary mismatches the germline segment, possibly from a read error. The chain is built from TRBV5-1 and TRBJ1-1, with TRBD1 as a possible D gene (5 bases). Germline assignment: CDR1 SGHRS and CDR2 YFSETQ. This CDR3 is built from 14 residues. CDR3 sequence reads: CASSGGPGNAEAFF. CDR3 sequence (DNA): TGCGCCAGCAGCGGCGGCCCAGGGAACGCTGAAGCTTTCTTT.

This clonotype appeared a few times. The CDR3 spells CASSQRAQTWTGDNEQYF. Here the CDR3 DNA reads TGTGCCAGCAGCCAGAGAGCGCAGACTTGGACAGGGGATAACGAGCAGTACTTC. This rearrangement joins TRBV7-6 to TRBJ2-7, with 9 bases aligning to TRBD1. The CDR3 has 18 amino acids. Looked up from germline, CDR1 is SGHVS and CDR2 is FNYEAQ. V was pared by 5 bases and J by 5 bases, with 19 bases of the junction left unmatched.

The chain recombines TRBV5-1 with TRBJ1-1, with D unresolved. Deletions cut 0 bases from V and 1 base from J, with 13 bases between. CDR3 size: 16 residues. In germline, CDR1 is SGHRS, CDR2 YFSETQ. The CDR3 nucleotides are TGCGCCAGCAGCTTGGTGGCACCCAGGAGGAACACTGAAGCTTTCTTT. Amino acids: CASSLVAPRRNTEAFF.

This clonotype was seen a handful of times. The chain is built from TRBV28 and TRBJ2-7; 11 positions agree with TRBD2. The CDR3 loop spans 17 amino acids. CDR1 is MDHEN, CDR2 SYDVKM, per germline. V shed 4 bases and J 0 bases; nucleotides not matched to a gene: 8. The CDR3 sequence is CASSSTTSGSSSYEQYF. The CDR3 DNA follows: TGTGCCAGCAGTTCTACAACTAGCGGGAGCAGCTCCTACGAGCAGTACTTC.

V gene TRBV5-1 combines with J gene TRBJ2-7; a possible D gene is TRBD1 (6 bases). The ends were cut back, 4 bases at V and 5 bases at J, with 19 bases in the middle. The CDR3 spans 15 residues. Germline V gene lookup returns CDR1 SGHRS and CDR2 YFSETQ. The CDR3 DNA sequence: TGCGCCAGCAGCCCCCCGCGGATGGGGGCAAACGAGCAGTACTTC. As protein: CASSPPRMGANEQYF.

This clonotype was observed a few times. This rearrangement joins TRBV12-3 or TRBV12-4 to TRBJ2-5; the D is unclear. The CDR3 is 14 amino acids. Between the trimmed V and J ends, which lost 7 bases and 0 bases, there was a span of 12 bases. In DNA form, the CDR3 reads TGTGCCAGCACCCTGACCGCGTACCAAGAGACCCAGTACTTC. This sequence encodes CASTLTAYQETQYF.

J is TRBJ2-3 and V is TRBV2; D uncertain. Trimming pared 2 bases from V and 2 bases from J, leaving 11 bases between. This CDR3 spans 15 amino acids. Germline V gives CDR1 SNHLY, CDR2 FYNNEI. The CDR3 bases are TGTGCCAGCAGTGAATTGGGTTCCTTCACAGATACGCAGTATTTT. This codes for CASSELGSFTDTQYF.

Comments on this clonotype: This clone may be a read error of a much larger clone one base away. The chain joins TRBV20-1 to TRBJ2-5, with D unresolved. Germline V gives CDR1 DFQATT, CDR2 SNEGSKA (reference sequence). This CDR3 region has 11 residues. The CDR3 spells CSASMALTLYF. CDR3 nucleotide sequence: TGCAGTGCTAGTATGGCCCTTACCCTGTACTTC.

This clonotype came up many times. CDR3 sequence: CASSLVSIYEQYF. In DNA, the CDR3 is TGTGCCAGCAGCTTAGTCTCTATCTACGAGCAGTACTTC. The chain is built from TRBV7-8 and TRBJ2-7; no definite D call. Trimming took 1 base from V and 3 from J, leaving 7 bases between them. CDR1 is SGHVS, CDR2 FQNEAQ, per germline. The CDR3 contains 13 residues.